This T cell receptor beta chain was identified in a study of T-cell memory formation after mild COVID-19 (dated by TCRdb to 2020 to 2022). With respect to the entire study: TCR sequence clusters from the two donors were largely donor specific. T-cell clones expanding and contracting after mild COVID-19 in a couple of donors were tracked by longitudinal TCRalpha and TCRbeta repertoire sequencing. Two young, previously healthy adult volunteers made up the cohort, one male and one female.

The investigation overall reported the following: Some responding clones were detected in pre-infection memory, which suggested that pre-existing cross-reactive memory T cells had joined the SARS-CoV-2 response. Contracting CD4+ clones were located mainly in the CM and EM memory subsets, whereas CD8+ clones were found to be enriched in EMRA. Only two mild cases were covered in the study, and larger cohorts including severe cases with pre-infection samples were considered necessary. SARS-CoV-2 specificity of the second-wave clones peaking on day 37 was not confirmed. From day 15 to 85, contracting clones showed balanced CD4/CD8 phenotypes, whereas a second wave of clones that expanded from day 15 to 37 leaned towards CD4+.

From the cysteine through the phenylalanine, the CDR3 covers 13 amino acids. Only CDR3 DNA remains: 39 bases, in frame from the first base. V drops 0 bases and J drops 6 bases, leaving 11 bases in between. CDR1 and CDR2 are read off the germline V gene (reference sequence) as DFQATT and SNEGSKA. Ficoll-Paque density gradient centrifugation was used to isolate PBMCs. Sequencing took place on an Illumina NovaSeq 6000. TCRalpha and TCRbeta cDNA libraries were built by 5'RACE with constant-segment primers, adding sample barcodes and unique molecular identifiers. RNA was extracted from every sample with Trizol reagent. Libraries were amplified in two PCR steps, with a second sample barcode and Illumina TruSeq adapters added in the second step. Libraries were sequenced on an Illumina NovaSeq with 2 x 150 bp paired-end reads. The paper's processing steps were these. Reads were demultiplexed and collapsed into UMI-guided consensus sequences with migec v1.2.7. Using mixcr v2.1.11, the UMI consensuses were aligned to TRA and TRB V and J templates and assembled into clonotypes. A clonotype was counted as expanded or contracted only if both edgeR and NoisET called the change significant, with noise models trained on biological replicates. For edgeR calls, the cutoffs were a false discovery rate-adjusted p below 0.01 and a log2 fold-change threshold of 1. As an exploratory analysis of dynamics, PCA with hierarchical clustering was applied to max-normalized trajectories of the 1000 most abundant clonotypes. Separately sequenced CD4+ and CD8+ repertoires were used to assign a CD4 or CD8 phenotype to each responding clone. TCRdb reanalyzed the raw reads on its own, using fastp at Q25 for trimming and MiXCR for clone calling, and kept in-frame beta chains. Rows matching on CDR3 protein sequence are summarized as one entry with the most common DNA and genes. For this entry, the V and J calls and clone size follow TCRdb and not the study's own pipeline. Present in this sample are 25,000 to 30,000 distinct CDR3 sequences, less than 15% of which were seen just once. Clones ranked in the top ten supply 13% to 15% of the sample.

Note on this clonotype: Its antigen remains unidentified. Base qualities are not at hand, and no much larger clone is one base apart.

The specimen sequenced was PBMCs or a T cell subset sorted from them (not recorded which). The chain uses TRBV20-1 and TRBJ1-1; matching of 6 bases hints at TRBD1 as the D gene. The sequence came from an adult woman who had mild COVID-19 (a few samples of this study predate the infection). The sample titles of this study are shuffled in the database, so cell type and time point are left out; the donor was told from shared clones. The CDR3 loop reads CSARDLGAAEAFF. The bases are TGCAGTGCTAGAGACCTGGGGGCGGCTGAAGCTTTCTTT.